The rows below give T cell receptor beta chains drawn from one sample of a study of glioma-infiltrating T cells. TCRdb processed the multiplex PCR reads anew with MiXCR; each CDR3 protein has one entry. The data contain over 130,000 distinct CDR3 sequences, about 39% of them seen just once; the ten biggest clones take up about 18%. Sequences were obtained from glioma tissue, nonneoplastic brain tissue, or PBMCs (not recorded which). Source of these receptors: a human donor with low-grade glioma or glioblastoma, undergoing nonglioma brain surgery, or in good health (not recorded which). Both conserved end residues are part of each CDR3. A D gene is named only where the DNA matches it firmly. Size is stated for part of the rows, as once, few or many counts, or as a class when the clone is expanded.

j_call d_call v_call clone_size cdr3_length cdr3_nt cdr3_aa
TRBJ1-5 TRBD1 TRBV27 few 15 TGTGCCAGCAGTCCGACAGGGTTCGTTAGTCAGCCCCAGCATTTT CASSPTGFVSQPQHF
TRBJ2-5 NA TRBV25-1 few 14 TGTGCCAGCAGTGAATATAAGGGACAAGAGACCCAGTACTTC CASSEYKGQETQYF
TRBJ2-1 TRBD2 TRBV20-1 few 13 TGCAGTGCTAGAGATCCCGGACTAGGTGAGCAGTTCTTC CSARDPGLGEQFF
TRBJ2-3 TRBD2 TRBV20-1 few 17 TGCAGTGCTACCCATCCCCTTTCGGGGGGGCCCCCCGATACGCAGTATTTT CSATHPLSGGPPDTQYF
TRBJ2-7 NA TRBV18 NA 15 TGTGCCAGCTCACCAACTGCAGTTTACTCCTACGAGCAGTACTTC CASSPTAVYSYEQYF
TRBJ1-1 NA TRBV27 NA 13 TGTGCCAGCAGTAACTGGGGCCGCACTGAAGCTTTCTTT CASSNWGRTEAFF
TRBJ2-7 NA TRBV27 NA 11 TGTGCCAGCAGTGCGCAAGGGGAGCAGTACTTC CASSAQGEQYF
TRBJ2-7 TRBD1 TRBV2 NA 14 TGTGCCAGCAAAGAGTGGACAGGGGCCTACGAGCAGTACTTC CASKEWTGAYEQYF
TRBJ2-1 TRBD2 TRBV20-1 once 17 TGCAGTGCTAGTGAGACTAGCGGATCCGGACTCAACAATGAGCAGTTCTTC CSASETSGSGLNNEQFF
TRBJ1-5 NA TRBV5-8 NA 16 TGTGCCAGCAGCCCGCGGGTGGGGGCTTTGGATCAGCCCCAGCATTTT CASSPRVGALDQPQHF
TRBJ2-7 NA TRBV7-2 NA 15 TGTGCCAGCAGCTTACTAGCGCAAACAACCTACGAGCAGTACTTC CASSLLAQTTYEQYF
TRBJ2-7 NA TRBV20-1 NA 13 TGCAGTGCTTCGGACACGACTTCCTACGAGCAGTACTTC CSASDTTSYEQYF
TRBJ1-1 NA TRBV12-3/TRBV12-4 NA 13 TGTGCCAGCAGTCACAACAGGGACGGTGAAGCTTTCTTT CASSHNRDGEAFF
TRBJ2-1 TRBD2 TRBV6-5 NA 16 TGTGCCAGCAGTTATACGAAGCGGGAGGTGGATAATGAGCAGTTCTTC CASSYTKREVDNEQFF
TRBJ1-1 NA TRBV7-9 few 11 TGTGCCAGCAGCTTAGGCCGGAGAGCTTTCTTT CASSLGRRAFF
TRBJ2-7 NA TRBV12-3/TRBV12-4 NA 14 TGTGCCAGCAGTCGCATGGAGGGATACTACGAGCAGTACTTC CASSRMEGYYEQYF
TRBJ2-1 NA TRBV6-1 NA 15 TGTGCCACCACGCGGACGGGTCAGGGCCACAATGAGCAGTTCTTC CATTRTGQGHNEQFF
TRBJ1-1 NA TRBV4-3 few 14 TGCGCCAGCAGCCAAGATAGGGGGAACACTGAAGCTTTCTTT CASSQDRGNTEAFF
TRBJ1-2 TRBD1 TRBV2 NA 15 TGTGCCAGCGGTGACGGACAGGGGGCTAACTATGGCTACACCTTC CASGDGQGANYGYTF
TRBJ2-7 TRBD2 TRBV6-1 few 14 TGTGCCAGCAGTTTAGCGGGAGCTCACCACGAGCAGTACTTC CASSLAGAHHEQYF
TRBJ2-5 TRBD2 TRBV7-2 few 15 TGTGCCAGCAGCTTAGGGGGGGCGGGAGGAGAGACCCAGTACTTC CASSLGGAGGETQYF
TRBJ2-7 NA TRBV7-2 few 14 TGTGCCAGCACCCCTAGAGGCGGGACCTACGAGCAGTACTTC CASTPRGGTYEQYF
TRBJ2-3 NA TRBV6-1 many 11 TGTGCCAGCCGCTCTCGGGGGCAAGAGTATTTT CASRSRGQEYF
TRBJ1-2 NA TRBV5-1 NA 15 TGCGCCAGCAGCTTGGGGACAACGGCTAACTATGGCTACACCTTC CASSLGTTANYGYTF
TRBJ2-1 TRBD2 TRBV5-8 NA 15 TGTGCCAGCAGCTTACCGCTAGCGGGTGTACGAGAGCAGTTCTTC CASSLPLAGVREQFF
TRBJ2-3 NA TRBV6-5 NA 16 TGTGCCAGCAGTTACTCGACGGGGCGAGGCACAGATACGCAGTATTTT CASSYSTGRGTDTQYF
TRBJ1-2 TRBD1 TRBV28 NA 14 TGTGCCAGCAGTGACCCGTCAGGGGGAAGGGGCTACACCTTC CASSDPSGGRGYTF
TRBJ2-5 TRBD2 TRBV7-8 few 15 TGTGCCAGCAGCAGTAGCGGGAGCGCCCAAGAGACCCAGTACTTC CASSSSGSAQETQYF
TRBJ2-1 TRBD2 TRBV19 NA 16 TGTGCCAGTAGTCCAACTAGCGGGGGGATTAACAATGAGCAGTTCTTC CASSPTSGGINNEQFF
TRBJ2-5 NA TRBV18 NA 14 TGTGCCAGCTCACCACCAATGGGTCAAGAGACCCAGTACTTC CASSPPMGQETQYF
TRBJ2-1 TRBD1 TRBV27 NA 13 TGTGCCAGCAGTTTAATTACAGGGGAAGAGCAGTTCTTC CASSLITGEEQFF
TRBJ1-5 TRBD1 TRBV12-3/TRBV12-4 NA 16 TGTGCCAGCAGAGGACAGGGAGGATATAGCAATCAGCCCCAGCATTTT CASRGQGGYSNQPQHF
TRBJ2-2 TRBD1 TRBV7-2 NA 15 TGTGCCAGCAGCTGGGGACAGGCGAACACCGGGGAGCTGTTTTTT CASSWGQANTGELFF
TRBJ1-1 NA TRBV7-2 few 14 TGTGCCAGCAGCTTATCGTTCCTGAACACTGAAGCTTTCTTT CASSLSFLNTEAFF
TRBJ2-1 NA TRBV3-1 NA 12 TGTGCCAGCAGCCACCAGGACAATGAGCAGTTCTTC CASSHQDNEQFF
TRBJ1-2 NA TRBV10-3 NA 14 TGTGCCATCAGTGAGCCGGACAGATCCTATGGCTACACCTTC CAISEPDRSYGYTF
TRBJ1-1 TRBD1 TRBV20-1 many 13 TGCAGTGCCGGAACAGGGGAGAGGGCCGAAGCTTTCTTT CSAGTGERAEAFF
TRBJ1-5 NA TRBV7-9 many 12 TGTGCCAGCAGCTTAGATTATCAGCCCCAGCATTTT CASSLDYQPQHF
TRBJ2-1 TRBD2 TRBV19 NA 18 TGTGCCAGTAGTCTTGCGGGGGGCGGAGCCAGGACCTACAATGAGCAGTTCTTC CASSLAGGGARTYNEQFF
TRBJ2-5 TRBD2 TRBV27 NA 12 TGTGCCAGCTCGGGACTAGAAGGGACCCAGTACTTC CASSGLEGTQYF
TRBJ1-2 TRBD1 TRBV4-3 few 18 TGCGCCAGCAGCCAAGATTATTTCGGGACAGGGATCGACTATGGCTACACCTTC CASSQDYFGTGIDYGYTF
TRBJ1-2 NA TRBV6-1 few 14 TGTGCCAGCAGTGAAGGACAGGCTTCCTATGGCTACACCTTC CASSEGQASYGYTF
TRBJ2-5 TRBD1 TRBV7-9 NA 14 TGTGCCAGCAGCTGGGACAGGGGGAGAGAGACCCAGTACTTC CASSWDRGRETQYF
TRBJ1-5 NA TRBV20-1 few 15 TGCAGTGCTAGAGATAGCAGGGCAGATCGACAGCCCCAGCATTTT CSARDSRADRQPQHF
TRBJ2-1 NA TRBV2 few 12 TGTGCCAGCAGCCCCATGGTAAATGAGCAGTTCTTC CASSPMVNEQFF
TRBJ2-3 NA TRBV7-2 NA 13 TGTGCCCGCAGCTCACAAAACACATATACGCAGTATTTT CARSSQNTYTQYF
TRBJ2-7 TRBD1 TRBV20-1 few 13 TGCAGTGCCCCGCCGGGACAGTCCTACGAGCAGTACTTC CSAPPGQSYEQYF
TRBJ2-1 NA TRBV20-1 few 13 TGCAGTGCCTATAGGCCCTCCTTCAATGAGCAGTTCTTC CSAYRPSFNEQFF